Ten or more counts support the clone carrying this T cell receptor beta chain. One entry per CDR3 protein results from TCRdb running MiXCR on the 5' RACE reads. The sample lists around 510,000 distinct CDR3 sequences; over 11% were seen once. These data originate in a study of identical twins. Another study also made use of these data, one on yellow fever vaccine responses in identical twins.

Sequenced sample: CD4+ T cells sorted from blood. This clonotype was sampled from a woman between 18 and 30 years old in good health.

The DNA of the CDR3 is TGTGCCACCCTAGGAGGGGGGAACCACAATGAGCAGTTCTTC. Its translation: CATLGGGNHNEQFF. The rearrangement joins TRBV11-1 to TRBJ2-1; either TRBD1 or TRBD2 may supply D (6 bases each). Trimming pared 10 bases from V and 5 bases from J, leaving 18 bases between. Germline values: CDR1 SGHAT, CDR2 FQDESV (reference sequence). The CDR3 contains 14 residues.